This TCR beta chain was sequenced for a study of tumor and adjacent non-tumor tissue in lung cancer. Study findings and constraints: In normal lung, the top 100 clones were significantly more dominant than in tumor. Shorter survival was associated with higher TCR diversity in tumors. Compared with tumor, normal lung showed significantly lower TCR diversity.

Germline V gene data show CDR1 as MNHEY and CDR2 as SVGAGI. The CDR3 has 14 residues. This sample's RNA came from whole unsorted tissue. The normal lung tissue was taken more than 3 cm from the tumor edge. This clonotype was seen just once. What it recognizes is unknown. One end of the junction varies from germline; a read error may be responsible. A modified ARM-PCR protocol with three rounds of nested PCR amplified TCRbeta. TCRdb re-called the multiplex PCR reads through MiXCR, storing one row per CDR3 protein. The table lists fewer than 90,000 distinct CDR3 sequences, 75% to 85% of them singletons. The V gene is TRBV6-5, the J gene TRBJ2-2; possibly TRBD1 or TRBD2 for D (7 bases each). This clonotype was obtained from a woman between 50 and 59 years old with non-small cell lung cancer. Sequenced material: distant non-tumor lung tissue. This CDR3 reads CASGVSGTAGELLF. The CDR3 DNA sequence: TGTGCCAGCGGGGTCAGCGGGACAGCCGGGGAGCTGTTATTT.